These 21 T cell receptor beta chains share one sample of origin, sequenced in a study of blood T cell repertoires in COVID-19. Method: immunoSEQ multiplex PCR; TCRdb's copy keeps in-frame clones and lacks some. The data hold fewer than 250,000 clones, with more than 75% observed a single time. The sample comprised peripheral blood. All receptors derive from a human donor in a cohort sampled during active COVID-19.

The chain has TRBV4-1 and TRBJ2-1; D unresolved. Germline values: CDR1 MGHRA, CDR2 YSYEKL. This CDR3 has 15 amino acids. V lost 1 base and J lost 4, with 11 bases in between. Here the CDR3 DNA reads TGCGCCAGCAGCCAAGGTCTTAGACAATACAATGAGCAGTTCTTC. Encoded protein: CASSQGLRQYNEQFF.

Only a few counts were recorded for this clone. The chain combines TRBV14 with TRBJ2-2; D is undetermined. Germline V gene lookup returns CDR1 SGHDN and CDR2 FVKESK. This CDR3 is 12 amino acids long. V lost 4 bases, J lost 8 bases, and 8 bases lay in between. The chain's CDR3 is CASSPNRGELFF. The CDR3 DNA is TGTGCCAGCAGCCCCAACAGAGGGGAGCTGTTTTTT.

The chain joins TRBV3-1 (or the pseudogene TRBV3-2) to TRBJ1-6; the D gene is possibly TRBD1 (5 bases). Germline values: CDR1 LGHDT, CDR2 YNNKEL (reference sequence). The CDR3 covers 15 residues. Trimming left V 4 bases short and J 4 bases short, with 11 bases between. As DNA, the CDR3 is TGTGCCAGCAGCCCAGGGCGATCTTATAATTCACCCCTCCACTTT. Protein: CASSPGRSYNSPLHF.

The chain uses TRBV11-2 and TRBJ1-2; perhaps TRBD1 as D (5 bases). This CDR3 has 13 amino acids. Looked up from germline, CDR1 is SGHAT and CDR2 is FQNNGV. Between the trimmed V and J ends, which lost 1 base and 13 bases, there was a span of 16 bases. CDR3 coding DNA: TGTGCCAGCAGCTTAGCCAGGGATGTACTTCTCACCTTC. Amino acids: CASSLARDVLLTF. The full variable domain, in which reference TRBV11-2 and TRBJ1-2 provide the parts outside the CDR3, is EAGVAQSPRYKIIEKRQSVAFWCNPISGHATLYWYQQILGQGPKLLIQFQNNGVVDDSQLPKDRFSAERLKGVDSTLKIQPAKLEDSAVYLCASSLARDVLLTFGSGTRLTVV.

This clone is a singleton in its sample. The gene calls are TRBV11-3 and TRBJ2-1; the match to TRBD2 covers 9 bases. Germline assignment: CDR1 SGHNT and CDR2 YENEEA. The V gene end was trimmed by 1 base and the J gene end by 8 bases; junction bases not matched to a gene: 9. The CDR3 loop spans 16 amino acids. Written as DNA, the CDR3 is TGTGCCAGCAGCTTAGTAGGAGCGGGAGGCATCCATGAGCAGTTCTTC. This encodes CASSLVGAGGIHEQFF.

The chain links TRBV5-1 to TRBJ2-7, with 7 bases aligning to TRBD2. CDR1 SGHRS and CDR2 YFSETQ come from the germline V gene. The CDR3 spans 14 residues. The junction had 9 bases not matched to a gene; V was cut back by 4 bases and J by 5 bases. As DNA, the CDR3 is TGCGCCAGCAGCGCGGGGAGGGTCGGGGACGAGCAGTACTTC. Its protein is CASSAGRVGDEQYF.

This clone has more than one count but fewer than ten. This chain links TRBV6-1 with TRBJ1-1; 9 bases line up with TRBD1. Germline-derived CDR1 and CDR2 are MNHNS and SASEGT. This CDR3 is 17 amino acids long. Germline trimming cut 1 base from V and 1 base from J; bases unmatched to any gene: 7. CDR3 nucleotides: TGTGCCAGCAGTGAAGAAACCGGGACAGGGCCGAACACTGAAGCTTTCTTT. It codes for CASSEETGTGPNTEAFF.

The chain employs TRBV7-2 and TRBJ2-7; a possible D gene is TRBD2 (6 bases). V was cut by 5 bases and J by 3 bases, with 8 bases left in between. Germline assignment: CDR1 SGHTA and CDR2 FQGNSA. The CDR3 loop spans 12 amino acids. The CDR3 reads CASSRRGYEQYF. CDR3 sequence (DNA): TGTGCCAGCAGCAGGAGGGGCTACGAGCAGTACTTC.

The chain has TRBV18 and TRBJ1-2; a weak D match, TRBD1 (6 bases). With 0 bases removed from V and 3 bases from J, the gap between germline ends came to 8 bases. The CDR3 runs 14 residues. CDR1 is KGHSH and CDR2 is LQKENI in the germline V gene. The DNA for the CDR3 is TGTGCCAGCTCACCACCGCAGGGGTACTATGGCTACACCTTC. This codes for CASSPPQGYYGYTF.

The chain has TRBV19 and TRBJ2-3, with 12 bases matching TRBD2. CDR1 is LNHDA, CDR2 SQIVND, per germline (reference sequence). Losses at the gene ends were 5 bases for V and 1 base for J; bases not matched to a gene: 4. The CDR3 is 16 amino acids. The CDR3 nucleotides are TGTGCCAGTAGTCCCCTAGCGGGAGGGGGCACAGATACGCAGTATTTT. As protein: CASSPLAGGGTDTQYF.

The J gene is TRBJ1-2, the V gene TRBV6-5; a possible D gene is TRBD1 (5 bases). Germline CDR1 and CDR2: MNHEY and SVGAGI. CDR3 length: 14 residues. V lost 0 bases, J lost 4 bases, and 9 bases lay in between. In DNA form, the CDR3 reads TGTGCCAGCAGTTACTCGTGGGGCGGCTATGGCTACACCTTC. Its translation is CASSYSWGGYGYTF.

Here the CDR3 DNA reads TGCGCCAGCAGCCCAAGCGTTGGGAGCAACGAGCAGTACTTC. Translating gives CASSPSVGSNEQYF. The chain uses TRBV4-1 and TRBJ2-7, with TRBD2 as a possible D gene (5 bases). Deletions cut 4 bases from V and 5 bases from J, with 15 bases between. CDR1 MGHRA and CDR2 YSYEKL come from the germline V gene. The CDR3 covers 14 residues.

There are a few counts of this clone. The rearrangement uses TRBV7-9 and TRBJ1-1; D may be TRBD1 (5 bases). The CDR3 is made up of 14 amino acids. V was trimmed by 3 bases and J by 1 base, leaving 9 bases between them. Germline V CDR1 and CDR2: SEHNR, FQNEAQ (reference sequence). Written as DNA, the CDR3 is TGTGCCAGCAGCTTGCCAGGGAAGAACACTGAAGCTTTCTTT. Translation: CASSLPGKNTEAFF.

The chain combines TRBV3-1 (or the pseudogene TRBV3-2) with TRBJ1-2; the D is unclear. CDR3 length equals 16 residues. Germline assignment: CDR1 LGHDT and CDR2 YNNKEL (reference sequence). Trimming left V 1 base short and J 4 bases short, with 16 bases between. The CDR3 spells CASSQGGVTFLYGYTF. CDR3 in DNA: TGTGCCAGCAGCCAAGGCGGTGTGACCTTCCTCTATGGCTACACCTTC.

The chain couples TRBV5-4 to TRBJ2-1; D possibly corresponds to TRBD2 (5 bases). Trimming removed 3 bases at V and 5 bases at J, with 18 bases between. CDR1 SGHNT and CDR2 YYREEE come from the germline V gene (reference sequence). The CDR3 covers 16 residues. CDR3 region: CASSSEPSGGNNEQFF. In DNA form, the CDR3 reads TGTGCCAGCAGCTCCGAACCCAGCGGTGGGAACAATGAGCAGTTCTTC.

The chain uses TRBV21-1 and TRBJ2-1; the table's D call, TRBD2, has no DNA check behind it. TRBV21-1 is recorded as a pseudogene. The CDR3 covers 17 residues. The CDR3 bases are TGTGCCAGCAGCAAGCGGGGGGGCCAAAGCTCCTACAATGAGCAGTTCTTC. Its protein product is CASSKRGGQSSYNEQFF.

This chain connects TRBV4-1 to TRBJ2-4; 8 bases line up with TRBD2. The V gene's germline CDR1 is MGHRA and CDR2 YSYEKL. After removal of 4 bases from V and 1 base from J, the junction contained 6 bases not matched to a gene. This CDR3 spans 16 amino acids. The CDR3 bases are TGCGCCAGCAGCCCCGGAGGCGGGGGGGCCAAAAACATTCAGTACTTC. Translation gives CASSPGGGGAKNIQYF.

The J gene is TRBJ2-1, the V gene TRBV6-5, with 8 positions matching TRBD2. With 6 bases clipped from V and 0 bases from J, the junction kept 4 bases outside the gene matches. The CDR3 is made up of 15 amino acids. The germline V gene has CDR1 MNHEY and CDR2 SVGAGI. The CDR3 sequence is CASRRSGGSYNEQFF. CDR3 sequence (DNA): TGTGCCAGCAGAAGAAGCGGGGGCTCCTACAATGAGCAGTTCTTC.

J is TRBJ2-2 and V is TRBV7-6; D not resolved. The length of the CDR3 is 14 residues. Trimming left V 2 bases short and J 0 bases short, with 4 bases between. Germline values: CDR1 SGHVS, CDR2 FNYEAQ. The CDR3 coding sequence is TGTGCCAGCAGCTTAAATACGAACACCGGGGAGCTGTTTTTT. Its protein product is CASSLNTNTGELFF.

The chain has TRBV7-9 and TRBJ2-3; 10 nucleotides agree with TRBD2. V shed 1 base, J shed 3 bases, and the junction held 13 bases outside the gene matches. The CDR3 consists of 19 residues. The V gene's germline CDR1 is SEHNR and CDR2 FQNEAQ (reference sequence). As DNA, the CDR3 is TGTGCCAGCAGCTTAGTGCTAACTAAGCGGGAGGGCTTTACAGATACGCAGTATTTT. Translating gives CASSLVLTKREGFTDTQYF. Supplemented by reference TRBV7-9 and TRBJ2-3, the full variable domain reads DTGVSQNPRHKITKRGQNVTFRCDPISEHNRLYWYRQTLGQGPEFLTYFQNEAQLEKSRLLSDRFSAERPKGSFSTLEIQRTEQGDSAMYLCASSLVLTKREGFTDTQYFGPGTRLTVL.

The CDR3 protein is CASSLNMAGPYNEQFF. The DNA of the CDR3 is TGCGCCAGCAGCTTGAACATGGCGGGGCCCTACAATGAGCAGTTCTTC. The chain uses TRBV5-1 and TRBJ2-1; D perhaps matches TRBD2 (6 bases). V dropped 1 base and J dropped 2 bases, with 13 bases sitting between them. Germline CDR1 is SGHRS and CDR2 is YFSETQ. The CDR3 loop spans 16 amino acids. Full variable domain (remainder filled in from reference TRBV5-1 and TRBJ2-1): KAGVTQTPRYLIKTRGQQVTLSCSPISGHRSVSWYQQTPGQGLQFLFEYFSETQRNKGNFPGRFSGRQFSNSRSEMNVSTLELGDSALYLCASSLNMAGPYNEQFFGPGTRLTVL.